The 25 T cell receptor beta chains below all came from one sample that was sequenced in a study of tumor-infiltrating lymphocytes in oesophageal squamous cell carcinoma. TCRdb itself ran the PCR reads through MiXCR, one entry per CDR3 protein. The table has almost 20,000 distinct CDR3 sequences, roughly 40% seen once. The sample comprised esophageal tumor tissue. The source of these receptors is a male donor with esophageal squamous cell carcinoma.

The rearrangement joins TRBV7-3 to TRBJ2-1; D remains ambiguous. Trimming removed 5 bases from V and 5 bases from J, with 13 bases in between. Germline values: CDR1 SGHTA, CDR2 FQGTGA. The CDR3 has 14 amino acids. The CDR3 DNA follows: TGTGCCAGCAGCGTGGGTCCCCATGACAATGAGCAGTTCTTC. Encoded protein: CASSVGPHDNEQFF.

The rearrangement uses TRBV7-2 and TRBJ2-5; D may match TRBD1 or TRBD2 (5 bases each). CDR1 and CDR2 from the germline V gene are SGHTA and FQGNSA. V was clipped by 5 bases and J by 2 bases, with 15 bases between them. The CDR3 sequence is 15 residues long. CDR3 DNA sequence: TGTGCCAGCAGCCTAAACCCCGGGGCACAAGAGACCCAGTACTTC. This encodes CASSLNPGAQETQYF.

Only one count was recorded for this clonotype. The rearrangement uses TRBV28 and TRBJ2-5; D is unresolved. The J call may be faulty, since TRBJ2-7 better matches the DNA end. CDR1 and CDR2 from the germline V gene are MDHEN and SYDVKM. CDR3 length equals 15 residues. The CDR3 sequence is CASKNTSPGAYEQYF. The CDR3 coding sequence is TGTGCCAGCAAAAACACCAGCCCCGGAGCCTACGAGCAGTACTTC.

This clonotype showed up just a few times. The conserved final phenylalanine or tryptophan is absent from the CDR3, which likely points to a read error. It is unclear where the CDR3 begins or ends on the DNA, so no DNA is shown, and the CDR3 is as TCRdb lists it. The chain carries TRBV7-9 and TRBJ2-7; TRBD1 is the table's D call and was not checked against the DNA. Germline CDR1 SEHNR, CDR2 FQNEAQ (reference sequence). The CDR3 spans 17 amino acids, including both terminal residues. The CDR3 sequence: CASSHSNRDDYGYTFGS.

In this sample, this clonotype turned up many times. The CDR3 sequence is CASSPGQGAEQYF. The CDR3 DNA reads TGTGCCAGCAGTCCGGGACAGGGGGCCGAGCAGTACTTC. V usage is TRBV6-1 and J usage is TRBJ2-7; 12 bases agree with TRBD1. Looked up from germline, CDR1 is MNHNS and CDR2 is SASEGT. V gave up 5 bases and J gave up 6 bases; unmatched junction bases: 2. This CDR3 has 13 residues.

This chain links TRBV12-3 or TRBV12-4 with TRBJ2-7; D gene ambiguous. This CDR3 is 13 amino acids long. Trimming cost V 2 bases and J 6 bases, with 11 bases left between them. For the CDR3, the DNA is TGTGCCAGCAGTTTATCCCTCGGTGGCGAGCAGTACTTC. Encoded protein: CASSLSLGGEQYF.

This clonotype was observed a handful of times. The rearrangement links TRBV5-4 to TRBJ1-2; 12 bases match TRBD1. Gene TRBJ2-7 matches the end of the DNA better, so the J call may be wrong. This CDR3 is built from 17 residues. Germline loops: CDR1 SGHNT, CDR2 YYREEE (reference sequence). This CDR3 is CASSPGTGGPTSYEQYF. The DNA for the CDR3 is TGTGCCAGCAGCCCGGGGACAGGGGGCCCCACGAGCTACGAGCAGTACTTC.

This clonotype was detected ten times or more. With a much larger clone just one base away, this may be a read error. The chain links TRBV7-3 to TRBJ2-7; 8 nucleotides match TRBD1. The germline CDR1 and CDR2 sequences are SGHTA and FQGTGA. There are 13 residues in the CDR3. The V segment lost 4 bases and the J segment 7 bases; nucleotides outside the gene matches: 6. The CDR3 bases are TGTGCCAGCAGCTCCCCGGACAGGGAAGAGCAGTACTTC. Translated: CASSSPDREEQYF.

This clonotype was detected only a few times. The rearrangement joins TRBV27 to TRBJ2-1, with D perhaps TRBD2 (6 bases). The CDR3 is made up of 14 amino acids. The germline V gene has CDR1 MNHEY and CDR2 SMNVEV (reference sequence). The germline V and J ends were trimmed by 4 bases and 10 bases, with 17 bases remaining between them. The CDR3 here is CASSSAGPLYEQFF. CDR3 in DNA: TGTGCCAGCAGTTCCGCGGGACCTCTCTACGAGCAGTTCTTC.

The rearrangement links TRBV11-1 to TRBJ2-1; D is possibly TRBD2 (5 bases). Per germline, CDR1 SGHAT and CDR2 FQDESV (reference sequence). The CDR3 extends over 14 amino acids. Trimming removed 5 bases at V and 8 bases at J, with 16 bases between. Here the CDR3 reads CASSGDGVLDEQFF. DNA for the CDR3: TGTGCCAGCAGCGGAGACGGGGTTTTGGATGAGCAGTTCTTC.

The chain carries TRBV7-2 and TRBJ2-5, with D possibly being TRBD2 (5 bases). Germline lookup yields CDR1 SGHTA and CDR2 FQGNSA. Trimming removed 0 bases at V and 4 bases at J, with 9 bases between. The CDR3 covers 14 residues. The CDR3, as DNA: TGTGCCAGCAGCTTAGCGGCGGGTCGAGAGACCCAGTACTTC. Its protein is CASSLAAGRETQYF.

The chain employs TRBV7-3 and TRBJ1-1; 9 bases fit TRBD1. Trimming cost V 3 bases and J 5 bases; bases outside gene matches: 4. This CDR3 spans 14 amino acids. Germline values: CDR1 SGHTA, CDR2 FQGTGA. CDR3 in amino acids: CASSFTGGNTEAFF. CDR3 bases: TGTGCCAGCAGCTTCACAGGGGGCAATACTGAAGCTTTCTTT.

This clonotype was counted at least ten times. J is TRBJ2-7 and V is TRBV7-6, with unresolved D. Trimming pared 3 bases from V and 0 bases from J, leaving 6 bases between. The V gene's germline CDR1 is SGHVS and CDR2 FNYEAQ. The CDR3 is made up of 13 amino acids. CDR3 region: CASSFQYSYEQYF. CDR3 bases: TGTGCCAGCAGCTTTCAGTACTCCTACGAGCAGTACTTC.

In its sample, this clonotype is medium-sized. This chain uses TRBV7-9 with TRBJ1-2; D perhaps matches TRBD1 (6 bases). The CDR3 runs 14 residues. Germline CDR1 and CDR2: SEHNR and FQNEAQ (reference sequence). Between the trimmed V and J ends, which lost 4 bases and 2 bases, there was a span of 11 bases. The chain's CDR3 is CASSYGQNNYGYTF. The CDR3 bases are TGTGCCAGCAGCTATGGACAGAACAACTATGGCTACACCTTC.

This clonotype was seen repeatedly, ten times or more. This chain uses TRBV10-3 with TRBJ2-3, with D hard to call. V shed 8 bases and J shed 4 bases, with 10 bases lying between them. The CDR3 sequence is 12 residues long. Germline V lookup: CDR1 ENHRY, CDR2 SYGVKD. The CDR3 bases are TGTGCCATCGGGCCTGCTCCAGATACGCAGTATTTT. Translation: CAIGPAPDTQYF.

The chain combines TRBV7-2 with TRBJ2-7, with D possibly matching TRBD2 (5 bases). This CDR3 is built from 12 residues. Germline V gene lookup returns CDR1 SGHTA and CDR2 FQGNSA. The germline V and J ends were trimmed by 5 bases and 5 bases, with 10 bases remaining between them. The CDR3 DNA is TGTGCCAGCAGCCGTCAGCGGAACGAGCAGTACTTC. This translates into CASSRQRNEQYF.

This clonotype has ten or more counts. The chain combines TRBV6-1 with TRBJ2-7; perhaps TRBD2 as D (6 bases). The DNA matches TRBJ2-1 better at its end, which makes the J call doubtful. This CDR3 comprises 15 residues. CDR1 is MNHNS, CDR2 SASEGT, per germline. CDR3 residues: CASRSLGPRGNEQFF. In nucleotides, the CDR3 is TGTGCCAGCAGATCCCTAGGACCTCGGGGGAACGAGCAGTTCTTC.

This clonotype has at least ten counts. The CDR3 loop reads CASSFRNSYEQYF. CDR3 nucleotides: TGTGCCAGCAGTTTTCGGAACTCCTACGAGCAGTACTTC. V gene TRBV12-3 or TRBV12-4 combines with J gene TRBJ2-7; no reliable D call. Trimming removed 3 bases from V and 0 bases from J, with 6 bases in between. The CDR3 is 13 residues long.

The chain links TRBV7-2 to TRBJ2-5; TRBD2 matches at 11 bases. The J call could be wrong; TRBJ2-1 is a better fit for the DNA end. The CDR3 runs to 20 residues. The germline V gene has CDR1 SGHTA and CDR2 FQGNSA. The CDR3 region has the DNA TGTGCCAGCAGCCCTAGGGTACAATCATTAGCGGGGGGGCAGTACAATGAGCAGTTCTTC. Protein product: CASSPRVQSLAGGQYNEQFF.

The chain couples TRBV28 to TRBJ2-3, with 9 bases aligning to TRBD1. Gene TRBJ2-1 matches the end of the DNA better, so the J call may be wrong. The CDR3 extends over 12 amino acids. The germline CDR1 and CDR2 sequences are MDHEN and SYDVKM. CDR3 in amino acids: CASRTGVNEQFF. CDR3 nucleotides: TGTGCCAGCCGGACAGGGGTCAATGAGCAGTTCTTC.

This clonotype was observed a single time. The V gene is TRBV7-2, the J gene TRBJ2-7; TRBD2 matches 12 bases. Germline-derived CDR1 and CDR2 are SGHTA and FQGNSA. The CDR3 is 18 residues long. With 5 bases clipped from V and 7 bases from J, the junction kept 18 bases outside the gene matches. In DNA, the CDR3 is TGTGCCAGCAGCCTATATCGGACTAGCGGGGCCTCCTACAATGAGCAGTACTTC. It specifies CASSLYRTSGASYNEQYF.

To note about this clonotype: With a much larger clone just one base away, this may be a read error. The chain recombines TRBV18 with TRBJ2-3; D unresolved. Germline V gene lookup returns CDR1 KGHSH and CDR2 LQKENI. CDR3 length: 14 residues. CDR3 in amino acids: CANSTYREADTQYF. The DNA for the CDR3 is TGTGCCAACTCAACATACAGAGAGGCAGATACGCAGTATTTT.

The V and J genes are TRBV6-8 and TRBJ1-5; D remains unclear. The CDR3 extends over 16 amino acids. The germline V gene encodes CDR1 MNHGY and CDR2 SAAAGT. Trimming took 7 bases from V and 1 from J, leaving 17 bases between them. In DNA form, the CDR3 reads TGTGCCAGCACCCTCGACGGGAGTATCAGCAATCAGCCCCAGCATTTT. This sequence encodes CASTLDGSISNQPQHF.

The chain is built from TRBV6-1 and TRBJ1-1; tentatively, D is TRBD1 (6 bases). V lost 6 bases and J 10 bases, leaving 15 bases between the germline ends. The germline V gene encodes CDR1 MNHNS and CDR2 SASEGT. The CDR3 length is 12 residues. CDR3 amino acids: CASSYSGVSAFF. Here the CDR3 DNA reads TGTGCCAGCAGCTATTCAGGGGTGTCAGCTTTCTTT.

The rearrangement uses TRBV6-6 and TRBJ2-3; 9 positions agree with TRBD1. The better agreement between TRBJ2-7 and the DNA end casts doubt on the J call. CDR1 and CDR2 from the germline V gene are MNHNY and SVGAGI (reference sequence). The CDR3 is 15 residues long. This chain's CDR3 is CASRSGQGVFFEQYF. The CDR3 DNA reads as TGTGCCAGCAGATCGGGACAGGGCGTATTTTTCGAGCAGTACTTC.